This T cell receptor (beta chain) comes out of a study of follicular helper T cells after annual influenza vaccination. The CDR3 is 16 residues long. The time point denotes: 2015-2016 season, 7 days after influenza vaccination. Some clones are missing from TCRdb's copy, which holds only in-frame ones; the method was immunoSEQ multiplex PCR. The sample records about 10,000 clones, around four fifths being singletons. The V gene is TRBV21-1, the J gene TRBJ1-1. TRBV21-1 is deemed a pseudogene. This TCR was recovered from an adult who received the influenza vaccine. The sequences come from CXCR5- memory CD4+ T cells sorted from blood, collected 7 days after influenza vaccination. This chain's CDR3 is CASSKALEGLATEAFF. In nucleotides, the CDR3 is TGTGCCAGCAGCAAAGCGCTAGAGGGGTTGGCCACTGAAGCTTTCTTT.